Presented here are 20 T cell receptor beta chains from one specimen sequenced in a study of T cells after yellow fever vaccination. In TCRdb, the 5' RACE reads were re-called with MiXCR into one record per CDR3 protein. The data show about 140,000 distinct CDR3 sequences, about 7.7% seen once. Sequencing used CD4+ T cells sorted from PBMCs, obtained 5 days after the yellow fever booster vaccination. Receptors originate from a man younger than 40 who received the YFV17D yellow fever vaccine.

This clonotype was recorded at least ten times. This rearrangement joins TRBV12-3 or TRBV12-4 to TRBJ2-1; D remains unclear. The CDR3 has 15 residues. The germline V and J ends were trimmed by 3 bases and 0 bases, with 9 bases remaining between them. In nucleotides, the CDR3 is TGTGCCAGCAGTTTTTCTCCCAACTCCTACAATGAGCAGTTCTTC. Translation: CASSFSPNSYNEQFF.

This clonotype was detected many times. V is TRBV9 and J is TRBJ2-7; D may be TRBD1 or TRBD2 (5 bases each). This CDR3 has 14 residues. CDR1 and CDR2 (germline): SGDLS, YYNGEE. Trimming stripped 2 bases from V and 1 base from J, with 10 bases between. The CDR3 protein is CASSVRDGSYEQYF. The CDR3, as DNA: TGTGCCAGCAGCGTCCGGGACGGTTCCTACGAGCAGTACTTC.

This clonotype came up a few times. J is TRBJ2-7 and V is TRBV5-1; 7 bases map to TRBD2. The CDR3 consists of 17 residues. The V gene end was trimmed by 4 bases and the J gene end by 1 base; junction bases not matched to a gene: 14. CDR1 is SGHRS and CDR2 is YFSETQ in the germline V gene. CDR3 sequence reads: CASSGPLRAGDSYEQYF. CDR3 nucleotide sequence: TGCGCCAGCAGCGGCCCCTTACGGGCGGGAGATTCCTACGAGCAGTACTTC.

This clonotype occurred a few times. This chain uses TRBV20-1 with TRBJ2-1; tentatively, D is TRBD2 (6 bases). The CDR3 sequence is 16 residues long. V gave up 1 base and J gave up 5 bases, with 18 bases separating them. Germline-derived CDR1 and CDR2 are DFQATT and SNEGSKA (reference sequence). The CDR3 coding sequence is TGCAGTGCTAGAGGGGCGGCTGCGGGGACCCACAATGAGCAGTTCTTC. Translating it yields CSARGAAAGTHNEQFF.

This clonotype occurred many times. The genes are TRBV18 and TRBJ2-3, with D perhaps TRBD1 or TRBD2 (5 bases each). Deletions cut 4 bases from V and 14 bases from J, with 22 bases between. This CDR3 contains 14 residues. Germline V gives CDR1 KGHSH, CDR2 LQKENI. The CDR3 sequence is CASSLFNRDGSWYF. CDR3 nucleotides: TGTGCCAGCTCACTTTTTAACCGGGACGGCTCCTGGTATTTT.

The chain employs TRBV20-1 and TRBJ2-5, with 7 positions matching TRBD1. V was clipped by 6 bases and J by 3 bases; unmatched bases: 7. The CDR3 consists of 13 residues. CDR1 is DFQATT and CDR2 is SNEGSKA in the germline V gene (reference sequence). In DNA form, the CDR3 reads TGCAGTGCCCGACAGGGCAAGAAAGAGACCCAGTACTTC. It is translated as CSARQGKKETQYF.

This clonotype was seen ten or more times. DNA for the CDR3: TGCAGCGTGTTCCTTCTGCATGAGCAGTTCTTC. This encodes CSVFLLHEQFF. The chain couples TRBV29-1 to TRBJ2-1; no clear D. The length of the CDR3 is 11 residues. Between the trimmed V and J ends, which lost 6 bases and 8 bases, there was a span of 11 bases. CDR1 and CDR2 from the germline V gene are SQVTM and ANQGSEA.

The V and J genes are TRBV20-1 and TRBJ2-2; 9 nucleotides align to TRBD2. CDR3 length equals 14 residues. Looked up from germline, CDR1 is DFQATT and CDR2 is SNEGSKA (reference sequence). J lost 5 bases, V lost 5 bases, and 6 bases had no gene match. In DNA, the CDR3 is TGCAGTGCTGTAGCGGGAGTAGGTACCGGGGAGCTGTTTTTT. This encodes CSAVAGVGTGELFF.

This clonotype was recorded at least ten times. DNA for the CDR3: TGTGCCAGCAGCCCAAGGCCCAGGGATCACACCTTC. Protein sequence: CASSPRPRDHTF. V gene TRBV7-2 combines with J gene TRBJ1-2; D possibly corresponds to TRBD1 (5 bases). Looked up from germline, CDR1 is SGHTA and CDR2 is FQGNSA. Trimming stripped 5 bases from V and 12 bases from J, with 16 bases between. The CDR3 has 12 amino acids.

There are many counts of this clonotype. This chain uses TRBV19 with TRBJ2-1, with 8 bases lining up with TRBD2. Germline CDR1 reads LNHDA; CDR2 reads SQIVND (reference sequence). The V and J ends lost 5 bases and 4 bases, in that order; junction bases with no gene match: 10. The CDR3 contains 16 residues. CDR3 bases: TGTGCCAGTAGTTTAACCGGGAGGGCCTCGTACAATGAGCAGTTCTTC. It yields the protein CASSLTGRASYNEQFF.

This clonotype was counted at least ten times. CDR3 in amino acids: CASSLWGNQETQYF. The CDR3 coding sequence is TGCGCCAGCAGCTTGTGGGGAAATCAGGAGACCCAGTACTTC. V is TRBV5-1 and J is TRBJ2-5; D unclear. Germline V gene sequence: CDR1 SGHRS, CDR2 YFSETQ. The CDR3 extends over 14 amino acids. The V end lost 1 base, the J end lost 5 bases, and 12 bases lay between the germline ends.

In this sample, this clonotype turned up a few times. The rearrangement uses TRBV20-1 and TRBJ1-4, with D hard to call. Per germline, CDR1 DFQATT and CDR2 SNEGSKA (reference sequence). The germline V and J ends were trimmed by 5 bases and 7 bases, with 23 bases remaining between them. CDR3 length equals 16 residues. CDR3 in DNA: TGCAGTGCTGGAACGAAAATAGGGTGGGGTGGTGAAAAACTGTTTTTT. It translates to CSAGTKIGWGGEKLFF.

This clonotype was observed at least ten times. The chain carries TRBV7-2 and TRBJ2-1, with D maybe TRBD2 (6 bases). CDR1 SGHTA and CDR2 FQGNSA come from the germline V gene. The V end was cut by 5 bases, the J end by 5 bases, with 7 bases between. This CDR3 region has 12 residues. The CDR3 loop reads CASSPGDNEQFF. CDR3 coding DNA: TGTGCCAGCAGCCCGGGGGACAATGAGCAGTTCTTC.

In this sample, this clonotype turned up many times. This chain joins TRBV6-1 and TRBJ2-7; TRBD2 aligns across 7 bases. Unmatched junction bases numbered 6, after V lost 2 bases and J lost 2 bases. CDR1 and CDR2 (germline): MNHNS, SASEGT. This CDR3 spans 15 amino acids. CDR3 coding DNA: TGTGCCAGCAGTGAATATGGGGGGGGTCCCTACGAGCAGTACTTC. Amino acid sequence: CASSEYGGGPYEQYF.

The table lists this clonotype with many counts. This chain joins TRBV5-6 and TRBJ2-2; D is possibly TRBD2 (6 bases). The CDR3 loop spans 14 amino acids. Per germline, CDR1 SGHDT and CDR2 YYEEEE. The V gene lost 3 bases and the J gene lost 2 bases, with 8 bases spanning the gap. The CDR3 reads CASSWDFNTGELFF. The DNA for the CDR3 is TGTGCCAGCAGCTGGGACTTCAACACCGGGGAGCTGTTTTTT.

This clonotype was recorded at least ten times. CDR3 loop: CASSFITASTDTQYF. Here the CDR3 DNA reads TGTGCCAGCAGCTTCATAACGGCTAGCACAGATACGCAGTATTTT. The rearrangement links TRBV7-8 to TRBJ2-3; the D is unclear. The CDR3 is 15 amino acids. Germline CDR1 reads SGHVS; CDR2 reads FQNEAQ. V was cut by 3 bases and J by 0 bases, with 10 bases left in between.

This clonotype was recorded at least ten times. The rearrangement joins TRBV20-1 to TRBJ2-7, with D maybe TRBD1 (5 bases). The CDR3 runs 12 residues. Trimming took 5 bases from V and 3 from J, leaving 11 bases between them. The germline CDR1 and CDR2 sequences are DFQATT and SNEGSKA (reference sequence). Here the CDR3 DNA reads TGCAGTGCTTCCCCTGACAGCTACGAGCAGTACTTC. Translating it yields CSASPDSYEQYF.

This clonotype has at least ten counts. J is TRBJ2-7 and V is TRBV19; no clear D gene. There are 14 residues in the CDR3. The germline gives CDR1 LNHDA, CDR2 SQIVND (reference sequence). Between the trimmed V and J ends, which lost 5 bases and 6 bases, there was a span of 17 bases. CDR3 DNA: TGTGCCAGTAGTGGATCCACCTTCCTTGGCGAGCAGTACTTC. It yields the protein CASSGSTFLGEQYF.

About this clonotype: A much larger clone sits a single nucleotide away, making a read error possible. The chain combines TRBV23-1 with TRBJ2-3, with D possibly matching TRBD2 (5 bases). TRBV23-1 is an open reading frame whose function is uncertain. Deletions cut 8 bases from V and 0 bases from J, with 21 bases between. CDR3 length equals 17 residues. The CDR3 coding sequence is TGCGCCAGCCGGAGGCTCCTTTACAAAGCTAGCACAGATACGCAGTATTTT. This encodes CASRRLLYKASTDTQYF.

This clonotype was counted at least ten times. The chain joins TRBV7-2 to TRBJ2-1, with D perhaps assigned TRBD1 or TRBD2 (6 bases each). Germline CDR1 SGHTA, CDR2 FQGNSA. The CDR3 is 13 residues long. Trimming took 2 bases from V and 13 from J, leaving 15 bases between them. CDR3 amino acids: CASSLFGGAIQFF. The CDR3 nucleotides are TGTGCCAGCAGCTTATTCGGGGGCGCGATCCAGTTCTTC.